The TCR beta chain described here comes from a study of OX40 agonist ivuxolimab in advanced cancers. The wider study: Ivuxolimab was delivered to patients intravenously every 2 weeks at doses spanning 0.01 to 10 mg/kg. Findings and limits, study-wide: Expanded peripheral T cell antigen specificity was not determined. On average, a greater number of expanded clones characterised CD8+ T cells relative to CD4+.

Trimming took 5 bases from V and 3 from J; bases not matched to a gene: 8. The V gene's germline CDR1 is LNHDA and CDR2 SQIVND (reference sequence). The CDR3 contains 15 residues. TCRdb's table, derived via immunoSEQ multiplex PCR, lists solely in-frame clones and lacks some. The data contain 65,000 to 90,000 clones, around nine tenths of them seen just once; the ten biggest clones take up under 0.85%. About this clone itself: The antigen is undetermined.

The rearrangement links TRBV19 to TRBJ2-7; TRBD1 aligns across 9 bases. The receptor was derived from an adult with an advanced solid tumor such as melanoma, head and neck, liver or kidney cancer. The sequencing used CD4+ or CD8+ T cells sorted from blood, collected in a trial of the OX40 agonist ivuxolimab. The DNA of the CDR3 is TGTGCCAGTAGTGATCCGGGACAGGGTGTCTACGAGCAGTACTTC. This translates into CASSDPGQGVYEQYF.